This T cell receptor beta chain was recovered during a study of metastatic and nonmetastatic thyroid tumors. About the research overall: Both malignant and benign thyroid patients supplied peripheral blood and tumor or nodule tissue samples, across which the repertoires of these patients were then compared.

TCRdb re-called the PCR reads through MiXCR. The sample includes around 14,000 clones, less than 30% of them seen just once. As regards this clone: Without the conserved terminal phenylalanine or tryptophan, this CDR3 likely stems from a read error.

The CDR3 runs 16 residues. The ends were cut back, 4 bases at V and 1 base at J, with 16 bases in the middle. Germline CDR1 reads MDHEN; CDR2 reads SYDVKM. Patients underwent thyroid surgery, and none had received any treatment before it. Source material: tumor tissue. This TCR came from a female donor with papillary thyroid cancer or a benign thyroid nodule (not recorded which). Some clones in this sample may be carry-over from other donors' samples. The chain carries TRBV28 and TRBJ1-1; the D is unclear. CDR3 bases: TGTGCCAGCAGTTCCACCCCGGGCCTTTGGAACACTGAAGCTTTCTCT. Amino acids: CASSSTPGLWNTEAFS.